This T cell receptor beta chain is from a study of shared clonotypes between healthy human individuals. Study results and limitations: Shared across several donors were around 4.7% of the naive CD4 clonotypes.

Germline-derived CDR1 and CDR2 are MDHEN and SYDVKM. This CDR3 has 17 residues. V was trimmed by 2 bases and J by 6 bases, leaving 20 bases between them. The assay was immunoSEQ multiplex PCR, and TCRdb's table has in-frame clones only and misses some. The profile shows under 600,000 clones, approximately 95% of them singletons. About this clone itself: Its target is unknown.

The TCR comes from a woman aged 25 to 39 in good health. The sample taken for sequencing was naive CD4+ T cells sorted from blood. The subset denotes: CD45RA+ positively selected. J is TRBJ2-1 and V is TRBV28; D is unclear. Here the CDR3 reads CASSLATTHPGFNEQFF. The CDR3 DNA reads TGTGCCAGCAGTTTAGCAACAACCCACCCAGGCTTCAATGAGCAGTTCTTC.